This T cell receptor beta chain was retrieved from a study of T cell changes during pregnancy in multiple sclerosis. The count of this clone is one. Germline CDR1 SGHNT, CDR2 YENEEA. This CDR3 spans 16 amino acids. Trimming removed 3 bases from V and 6 bases from J; junction bases left unmatched: 9. Sequenced by immunoSEQ multiplex PCR; TCRdb stores in-frame clones only, minus some. The sample holds about 42,000 clones, roughly 95% seen once. Material: peripheral blood, obtained in the second trimester of pregnancy. This chain joins TRBV11-3 and TRBJ2-3, with 10 positions matching TRBD2. This clonotype was sampled from a female donor with multiple sclerosis, enrolled in a pregnancy study. The CDR3 spells CASSFASGGSRDTQYF. CDR3 bases: TGTGCCAGCAGCTTCGCTAGCGGGGGATCCCGTGATACGCAGTATTTT.